The T cell receptor beta chain described here comes from a study of post-analysis software for immune sequencing data. Germline V lookup: CDR1 DFQATT, CDR2 SNEGSKA (reference sequence). The CDR3 covers 23 residues. V shed 0 bases, J shed 0 bases, and the junction held 23 bases outside the gene matches. Whole-study results and caveats: A handful of TRBV segments were significantly more frequent in patients than in controls. TRBV5-6, TRBV5-1 and TRBV20-1 were among these segments. With F measure, samples from one preparation batch clustered together strongly. Multiple sclerosis patients had significantly lower normalized Chao1 diversity than controls.

Incorporated into the TCR beta cDNA libraries were unique molecular identifiers, which served to reduce PCR and sequencing biases. T cells numbering 1 to 10 million yielded around 500,000 cDNA molecules. MiXCR, applied by TCRdb to the PCR reads, yields one record per CDR3 protein. The table shows more than 350,000 distinct CDR3 sequences, with approximately 42% occurring only once. This clonotype was counted a few times. What it binds is not known. The sample consisted of blood. The chain carries TRBV20-1 and TRBJ2-1; 10 nucleotides line up with TRBD2. The sequence derives from a girl aged 2 to 9 with multiple sclerosis. The CDR3, as DNA: TGCAGTGCTAGAGATCGTCTAGGGTTTTCGGGCAGCGGGGGGGCGTTCTCCTACAATGAGCAGTTCTTC. This codes for CSARDRLGFSGSGGAFSYNEQFF.